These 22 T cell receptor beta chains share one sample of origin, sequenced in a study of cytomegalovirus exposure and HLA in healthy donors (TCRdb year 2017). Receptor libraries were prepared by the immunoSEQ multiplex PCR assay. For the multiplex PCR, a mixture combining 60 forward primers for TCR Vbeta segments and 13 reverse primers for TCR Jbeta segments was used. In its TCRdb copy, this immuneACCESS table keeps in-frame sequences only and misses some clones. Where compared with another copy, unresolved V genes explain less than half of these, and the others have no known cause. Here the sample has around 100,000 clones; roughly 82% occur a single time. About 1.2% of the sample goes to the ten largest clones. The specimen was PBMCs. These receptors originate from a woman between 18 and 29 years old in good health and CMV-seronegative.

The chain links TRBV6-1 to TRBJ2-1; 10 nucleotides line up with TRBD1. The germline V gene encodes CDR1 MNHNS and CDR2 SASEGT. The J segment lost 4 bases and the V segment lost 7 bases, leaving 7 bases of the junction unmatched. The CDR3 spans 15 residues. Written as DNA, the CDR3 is TGTGCCAGCACCCCCGACAGGGGGCTGTACAATGAGCAGTTCTTC. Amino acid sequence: CASTPDRGLYNEQFF.

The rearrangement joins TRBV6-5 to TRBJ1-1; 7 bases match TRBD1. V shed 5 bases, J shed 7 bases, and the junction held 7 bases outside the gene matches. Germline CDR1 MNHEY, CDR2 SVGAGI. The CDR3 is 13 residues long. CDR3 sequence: CASSRRQGNEAFF. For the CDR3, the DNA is TGTGCCAGCAGTAGGAGACAGGGCAATGAAGCTTTCTTT.

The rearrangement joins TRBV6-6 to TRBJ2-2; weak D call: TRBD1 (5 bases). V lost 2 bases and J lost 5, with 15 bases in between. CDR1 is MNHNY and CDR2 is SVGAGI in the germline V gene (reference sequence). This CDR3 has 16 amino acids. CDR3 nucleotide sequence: TGTGCCAGCAGTTACCCGAGGAGTACAGGAACCGGGGAGCTGTTTTTT. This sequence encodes CASSYPRSTGTGELFF.

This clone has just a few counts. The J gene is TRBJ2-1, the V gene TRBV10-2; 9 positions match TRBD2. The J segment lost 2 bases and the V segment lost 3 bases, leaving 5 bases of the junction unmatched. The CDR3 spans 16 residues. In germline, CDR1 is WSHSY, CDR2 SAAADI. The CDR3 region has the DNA TGCGCCAGCAGTGACGAGCGGGGGGCGACCTACAATGAGCAGTTCTTC. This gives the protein CASSDERGATYNEQFF.

The CDR3 loop reads CASRPTQGSNQPQHF. The CDR3 region has the DNA TGTGCCAGCAGGCCTACTCAGGGTAGCAATCAGCCCCAGCATTTT. The V and J genes are TRBV28 and TRBJ1-5, with a weak D call TRBD1 (5 bases). The germline V and J ends were trimmed by 6 bases and 0 bases, with 12 bases remaining between them. CDR1 and CDR2 from the germline V gene are MDHEN and SYDVKM. CDR3 size: 15 residues.

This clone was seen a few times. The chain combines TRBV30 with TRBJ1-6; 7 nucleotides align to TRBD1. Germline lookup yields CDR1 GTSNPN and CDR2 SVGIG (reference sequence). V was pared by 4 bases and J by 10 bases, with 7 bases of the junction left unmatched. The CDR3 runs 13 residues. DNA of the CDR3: TGTGCCTGGAATCGGGACAGTATCTCACCCCTCCACTTT. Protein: CAWNRDSISPLHF.

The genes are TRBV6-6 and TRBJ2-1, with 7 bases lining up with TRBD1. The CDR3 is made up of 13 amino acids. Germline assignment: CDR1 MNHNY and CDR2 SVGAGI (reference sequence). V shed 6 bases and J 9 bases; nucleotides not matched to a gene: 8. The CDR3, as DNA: TGTGCCAGCAGGAGACAGGGAATAAGTGAGCAGTTCTTC. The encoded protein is CASRRQGISEQFF.

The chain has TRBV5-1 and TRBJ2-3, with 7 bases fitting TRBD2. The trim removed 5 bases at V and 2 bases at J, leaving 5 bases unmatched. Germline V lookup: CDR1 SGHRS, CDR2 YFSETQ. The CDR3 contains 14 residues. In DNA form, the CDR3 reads TGCGCCAGCAGGGGGGGGGAGGTCACAGATACGCAGTATTTT. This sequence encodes CASRGGEVTDTQYF.

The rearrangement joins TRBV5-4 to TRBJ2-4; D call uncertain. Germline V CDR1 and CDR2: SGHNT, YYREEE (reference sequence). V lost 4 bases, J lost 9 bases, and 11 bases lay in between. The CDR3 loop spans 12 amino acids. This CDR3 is CASSPLTGIQYF. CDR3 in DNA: TGTGCCAGCAGCCCCCTTACCGGCATTCAGTACTTC.

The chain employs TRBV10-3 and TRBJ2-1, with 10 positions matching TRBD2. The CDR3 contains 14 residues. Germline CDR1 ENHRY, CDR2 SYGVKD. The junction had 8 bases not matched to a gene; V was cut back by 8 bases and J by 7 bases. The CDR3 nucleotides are TGTGCCATCGAGGGAGCGGGAGGGCCAAATGAGCAGTTCTTC. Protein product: CAIEGAGGPNEQFF.

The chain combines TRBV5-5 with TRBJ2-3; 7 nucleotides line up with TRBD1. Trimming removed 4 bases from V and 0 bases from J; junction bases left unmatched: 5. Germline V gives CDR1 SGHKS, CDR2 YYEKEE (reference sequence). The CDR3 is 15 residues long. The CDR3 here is CASSPGTASTDTQYF. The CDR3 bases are TGTGCCAGCAGCCCAGGGACAGCTAGCACAGATACGCAGTATTTT.

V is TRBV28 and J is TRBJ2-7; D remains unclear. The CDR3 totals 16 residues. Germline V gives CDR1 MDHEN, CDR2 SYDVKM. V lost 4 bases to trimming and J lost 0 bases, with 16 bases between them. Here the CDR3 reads CASSYQVRTHSYEQYF. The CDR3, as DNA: TGTGCCAGCAGTTACCAGGTCAGAACCCACTCCTACGAGCAGTACTTC.

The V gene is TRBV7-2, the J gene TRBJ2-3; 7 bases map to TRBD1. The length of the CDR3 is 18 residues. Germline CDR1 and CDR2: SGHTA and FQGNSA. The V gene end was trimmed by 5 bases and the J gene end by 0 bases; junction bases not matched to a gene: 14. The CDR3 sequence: CASSLITHPGQSTDTQYF. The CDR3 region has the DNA TGTGCCAGCAGCCTTATTACCCACCCGGGACAGAGCACAGATACGCAGTATTTT.

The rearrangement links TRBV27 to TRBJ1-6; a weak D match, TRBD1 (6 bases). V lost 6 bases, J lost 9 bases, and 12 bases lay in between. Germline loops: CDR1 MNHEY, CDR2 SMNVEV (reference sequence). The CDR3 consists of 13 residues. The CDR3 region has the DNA TGTGCCAGCAGCCCGGACAGAAGTTCACCCCTCCACTTT. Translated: CASSPDRSSPLHF.

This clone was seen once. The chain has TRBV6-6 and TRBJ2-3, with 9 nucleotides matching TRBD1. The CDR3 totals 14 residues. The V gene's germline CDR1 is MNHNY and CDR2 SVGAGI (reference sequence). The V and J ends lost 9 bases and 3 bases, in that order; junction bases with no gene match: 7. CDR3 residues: CASLTGGGTDTQYF. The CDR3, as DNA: TGTGCCAGTCTAACAGGGGGCGGGACAGATACGCAGTATTTT.

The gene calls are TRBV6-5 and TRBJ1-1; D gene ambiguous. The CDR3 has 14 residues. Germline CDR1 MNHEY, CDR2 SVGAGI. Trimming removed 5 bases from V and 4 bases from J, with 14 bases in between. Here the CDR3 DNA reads TGTGCCAGCAGTCACGTAGCTTTAGGCACTGAAGCTTTCTTT. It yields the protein CASSHVALGTEAFF.

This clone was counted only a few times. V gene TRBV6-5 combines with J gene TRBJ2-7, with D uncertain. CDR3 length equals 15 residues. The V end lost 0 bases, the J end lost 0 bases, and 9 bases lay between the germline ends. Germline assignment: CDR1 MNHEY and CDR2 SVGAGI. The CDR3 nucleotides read TGTGCCAGCAGTTACTCGGGCCGACCCTCCTACGAGCAGTACTTC. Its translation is CASSYSGRPSYEQYF.

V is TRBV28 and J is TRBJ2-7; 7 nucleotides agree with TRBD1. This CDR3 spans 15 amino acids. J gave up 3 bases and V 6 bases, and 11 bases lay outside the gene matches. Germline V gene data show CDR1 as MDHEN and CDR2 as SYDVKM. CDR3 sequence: CASSTIRTGNYEQYF. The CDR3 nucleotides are TGTGCCAGCAGCACCATCCGGACAGGTAACTACGAGCAGTACTTC.

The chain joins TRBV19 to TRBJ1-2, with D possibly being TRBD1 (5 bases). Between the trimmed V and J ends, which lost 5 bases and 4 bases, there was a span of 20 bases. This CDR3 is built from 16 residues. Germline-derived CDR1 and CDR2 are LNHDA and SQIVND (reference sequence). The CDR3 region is CASSPRGGETTYGYTF. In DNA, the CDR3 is TGTGCCAGTAGTCCCCGCGGGGGGGAGACGACCTATGGCTACACCTTC.

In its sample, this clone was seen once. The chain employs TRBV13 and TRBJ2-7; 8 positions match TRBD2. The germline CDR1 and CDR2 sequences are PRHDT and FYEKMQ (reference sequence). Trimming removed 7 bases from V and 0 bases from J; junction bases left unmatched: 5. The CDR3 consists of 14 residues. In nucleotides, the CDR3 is TGTGCCAGCAACCTAGCGGGTTCCTCCTACGAGCAGTACTTC. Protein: CASNLAGSSYEQYF.

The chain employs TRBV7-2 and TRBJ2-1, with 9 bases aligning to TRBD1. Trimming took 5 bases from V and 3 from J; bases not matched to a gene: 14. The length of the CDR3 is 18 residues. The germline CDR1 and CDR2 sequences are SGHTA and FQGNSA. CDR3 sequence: CASSNRDRVVRDYNEQFF. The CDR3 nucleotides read TGTGCCAGCAGCAACCGGGACAGGGTGGTACGGGACTACAATGAGCAGTTCTTC.

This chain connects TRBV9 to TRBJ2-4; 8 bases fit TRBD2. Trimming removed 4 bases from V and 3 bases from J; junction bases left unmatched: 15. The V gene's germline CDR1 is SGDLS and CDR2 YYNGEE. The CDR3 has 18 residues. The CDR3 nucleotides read TGTGCCAGCAGCCCTCGTGGTAGCGGGGTTGAATTCAAAAACATTCAGTACTTC. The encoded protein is CASSPRGSGVEFKNIQYF.